This T cell receptor (beta chain) was identified in a study of blood T cell repertoires in COVID-19. Turning to the study itself: Acute and convalescent COVID-19 specimens originated in the United States, Italy and Spain. Nucleic acid was either cDNA or gDNA, and it came from T cells, B-cell-depleted T cells, or PBMCs.

Profiling relied on immunoSEQ multiplex PCR, and the TCRdb table lists in-frame clones only, not all of them. The sample holds 220,000 or so clones, around 86% seen once. CDR3 length: 13 amino acids. The germline CDR1 and CDR2 sequences are LNHDA and SQIVND (reference sequence). The V segment lost 4 bases and the J segment 12 bases; nucleotides outside the gene matches: 8. In Seattle, patients joined the study during active infection and were tracked longitudinally. The TCR comes from a woman older than 75 with COVID-19, enrolled during active disease. The sequencing sample was made of peripheral blood. The V gene is TRBV19, the J gene TRBJ2-4, with 8 positions matching TRBD1. The DNA for the CDR3 is TGTGCCAGTAGTACTGGACAGGGAGGAGGTCAGTACTTC. Translating gives CASSTGQGGGQYF. Full variable domain (missing parts from reference TRBV19 and TRBJ2-4): DGGITQSPKYLFRKEGQNVTLSCEQNLNHDAMYWYRQDPGQGLRLIYYSQIVNDFQKGDIAEGYSVSREKKESFPLTVTSAQKNPTAFYLCASSTGQGGGQYFGAGTRLSVL.